The source of this T cell receptor beta chain is a study of identifying expanded T cells in peripheral blood. Trimming took off 1 base at V and 3 bases at J, with 10 bases between the two ends. The CDR3 length is 14 residues. The germline gives CDR1 SEHNR, CDR2 FQNEAQ (reference sequence). Assay: immunoSEQ multiplex PCR; the TCRdb copy retains only in-frame clones and omits some. The sample yields about 94,000 clones, roughly 86% seen once. This sequence joins TRBV7-9 and TRBJ2-7; tentatively, D is TRBD2 (5 bases). The sequencing sample was made of blood. This receptor was obtained from a person between 18 and 69 years old in good health. The CDR3 region is CASSLGGEGYEQYF. The CDR3 bases are TGTGCCAGCAGCTTAGGCGGCGAGGGCTACGAGCAGTACTTC.